This TCR beta chain derives from a study of blood T cell repertoires in COVID-19. Study details: The samples span acute and convalescent COVID-19 from the United States, Italy and Spain.

Original analysis: Reference gene primer amplification gave estimated nucleated cell counts. Sequenced by immunoSEQ multiplex PCR; TCRdb stores in-frame clones only, minus some. The V and J calls and the clone size are those of that table, but D and trimming were determined from the DNA. The table lists some 170,000 clones, 60% to 80% of them singletons. V was shortened by 2 bases and J by 1 base, with 6 bases between the two germline ends. From germline, CDR1 is SGHRS and CDR2 YFSETQ. CDR3 size: 13 residues. This clone was detected a few times. Other DNA variants within this sample encode the same CDR3.

The receptor comes from a man between 65 and 85 years old with acute or convalescent COVID-19. V usage is TRBV5-1 and J usage is TRBJ1-1, with D possibly matching TRBD1 (5 bases). The sequenced sample consisted of peripheral blood. CDR3 in DNA: TGCGCCAGCAGCTTTCAGGGGAACACTGAAGCTTTCTTT. Translated: CASSFQGNTEAFF.